This T cell receptor (beta chain) was captured in a study of CD8+ T cells in alopecia areata. Reverse transcription of extracted RNA yielded cDNA, which provided the sequencing template. The repertoire was sequenced with immunoSEQ multiplex PCR; TCRdb's copy has only in-frame clones and lacks some. The sample was found to contain approximately 300,000 clones, and every one recurs. Germline values: CDR1 FNHDT, CDR2 SITEND (reference sequence). CDR3 length: 17 amino acids. Trimming removed 6 bases from V and 1 base from J, with 19 bases in between. The pooled cutaneous lymph node cells were sorted using several markers (CD4, CD8alpha, NKG2D, NKG2ACE and others). With regard to this clone: Gene names and germline refer to mouse. The read finishes 4 residues shy of the CDR3 end, and the germline J gene is used to complete it.

The source of this sequence is a C3H/HeJ mouse with alopecia areata. MHC haplotype: H2-k. The chain uses TRBV19 and TRBJ2-2; TRBD2 might be the D (6 bases). Sequenced input: CD4+ T cells sorted from a lymph node. This chain's CDR3 is CASTSRRPGVNTGQLYF. CDR3 DNA, as far as it was read: TGTGCCAGCACCTCCCGGAGGCCTGGGGTAAACACCGGG.